This entry describes one T cell receptor (beta chain). What it binds is unknown. Survey-depth immunoSEQ sequencing covered TCR beta CDR3 regions. The table came from immunoSEQ multiplex PCR; TCRdb's copy has only in-frame clones and leaves some out. The data contain 6,000 or so clones, 64% of them seen just once; the ten biggest clones take up roughly 45%. Trimming took 3 bases from V and 9 from J, leaving 15 bases between them. The CDR3 loop spans 14 amino acids. Per the germline V gene, CDR1 is MGHDK and CDR2 is SYGVNS. These data come from a study of CD8 T cell repertoires and HIV-1 epitope variants. On the study more broadly: Separate wells received one of Twenty-five Gag or Nef variant peptides. A roughly ten-day culture received IL-2, IL-7 and IL-15 on days 3 and 7.

The study, taken as a whole, reports: This assay reports beta chains of antigen-expanded cells, not T cell function.

This chain uses TRBV25-1 with TRBJ2-1; D gene unclear. Sequencing was performed on cultured CD8+ T cells derived from PBMCs. The receptor's source is a male donor with HIV. In DNA, the CDR3 is TGTGCCAGCAGTGATTCACTCAGGTCAGGTGAGCAGTTCTTC. Protein: CASSDSLRSGEQFF.